This TCR beta chain was identified in a study of OX40 agonist ivuxolimab in advanced cancers. Background on the study: The drug used for patients, ivuxolimab, was an agonistic anti-OX40 (CD134) antibody. Partial responses occurred in three patients (one hepatocellular carcinoma, two cutaneous melanoma).

Produced via immunoSEQ multiplex PCR; TCRdb's table is partial and in-frame only. The data hold 65,000 to 85,000 clones, with 89% observed a single time. V lost 4 bases, J lost 2 bases, and 10 bases stayed unmatched. CDR3 length equals 16 residues. The germline gives CDR1 SGHNT, CDR2 YYREEE (reference sequence). Sequences were derived from CD4+ or CD8+ T cells sorted from blood, sampled in a trial of the OX40 agonist ivuxolimab. This chain joins TRBV5-4 and TRBJ2-3; 7 bases are shared with TRBD2. The source of this sequence is an adult with an advanced solid tumor such as melanoma, head and neck, liver or kidney cancer. The CDR3 DNA reads TGTGCCAGCAGCCGGAGATCTAGCGGTTACACAGATACGCAGTATTTT. Protein: CASSRRSSGYTDTQYF. The variable domain in full, with the rest retrieved from reference TRBV5-4 and TRBJ2-3, is ETGVTQSPTHLIKTRGQQVTLRCSSQSGHNTVSWYQQALGQGPQFIFQYYREEENGRGNFPPRFSGLQFPNYSSELNVNALELDDSALYLCASSRRSSGYTDTQYFGPGTRLTVL.